This T cell receptor (beta chain) was recorded in a study of shared clonotypes between healthy human individuals. This CDR3 is built from 16 residues. Germline CDR1 is MGHRA and CDR2 is YSYEKL. Unmatched junction bases numbered 7, after V lost 1 base and J lost 2 bases. Findings and caveats of the study: Unshared clonotypes carried lower generation probabilities than those common to all four donors. Larger estimated richness was generally recorded for naive subsets relative to memory subsets. Clonotypes that were shared across a handful of donors made up approximately 5.1% of naive CD4 clonotypes. Sequencing depth was expected to affect clonotype sharing among donors.

Measured with immunoSEQ multiplex PCR; TCRdb has only the in-frame clones, and not every one. Of 450,000 to 700,000 clones in the sample, just under 97% were seen once. As regards this clone: No antigen is known for it.

Terminally differentiated effector memory CD45RA+ cells were excluded by CCR7 positive selection of CD45RO-negative cells. The J gene is TRBJ2-5, the V gene TRBV4-1; 7 bases map to TRBD2. The receptor comes from a woman in her thirties in good health. The sample consisted of naive CD8+ T cells sorted from blood. The CDR3 region has the DNA TGCGCCAGCAGCCAAGTGGGGGAGGGCGTACAAGAGACCCAGTACTTC. Translation gives CASSQVGEGVQETQYF.